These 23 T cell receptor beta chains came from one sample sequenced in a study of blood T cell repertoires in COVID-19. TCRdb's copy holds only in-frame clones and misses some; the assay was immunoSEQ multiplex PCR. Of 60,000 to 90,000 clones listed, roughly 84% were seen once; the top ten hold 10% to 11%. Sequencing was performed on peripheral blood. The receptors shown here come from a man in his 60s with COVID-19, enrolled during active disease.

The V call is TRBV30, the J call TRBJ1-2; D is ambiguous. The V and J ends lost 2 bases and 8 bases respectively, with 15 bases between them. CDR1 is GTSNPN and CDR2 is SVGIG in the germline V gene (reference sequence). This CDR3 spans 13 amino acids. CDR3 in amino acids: CAWSPRASRGYTF. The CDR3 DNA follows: TGTGCCTGGAGTCCGCGGGCCTCCCGGGGCTACACCTTC.

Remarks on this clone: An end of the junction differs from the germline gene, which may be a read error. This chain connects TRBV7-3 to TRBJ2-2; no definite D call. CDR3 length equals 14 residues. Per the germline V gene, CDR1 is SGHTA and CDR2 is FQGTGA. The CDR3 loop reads CASSPRPNSGELFF. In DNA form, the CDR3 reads TGTGCCAGCAGCCCCCGCCCGAACTCCGGGGAGCTGTTTTTT.

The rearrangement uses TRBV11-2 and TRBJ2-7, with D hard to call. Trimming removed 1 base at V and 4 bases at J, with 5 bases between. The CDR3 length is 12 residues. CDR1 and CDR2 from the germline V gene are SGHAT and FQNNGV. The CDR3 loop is CASSLGAYEQYF. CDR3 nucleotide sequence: TGTGCCAGCAGCTTAGGGGCATACGAGCAGTACTTC.

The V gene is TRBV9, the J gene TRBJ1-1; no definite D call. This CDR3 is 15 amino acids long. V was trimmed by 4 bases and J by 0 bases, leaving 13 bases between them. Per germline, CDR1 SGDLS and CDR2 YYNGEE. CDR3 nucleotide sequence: TGTGCCAGCAGCCCCCGCGGCCTCGTGAACACTGAAGCTTTCTTT. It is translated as CASSPRGLVNTEAFF.

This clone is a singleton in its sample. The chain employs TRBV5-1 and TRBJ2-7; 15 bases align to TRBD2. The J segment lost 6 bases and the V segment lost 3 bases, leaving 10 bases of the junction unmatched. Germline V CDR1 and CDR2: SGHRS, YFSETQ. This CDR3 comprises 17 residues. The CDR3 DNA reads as TGCGCCAGCAGCTATGGACTAGCGGGAGGGAGGCGTCTCGAGCAGTACTTC. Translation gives CASSYGLAGGRRLEQYF.

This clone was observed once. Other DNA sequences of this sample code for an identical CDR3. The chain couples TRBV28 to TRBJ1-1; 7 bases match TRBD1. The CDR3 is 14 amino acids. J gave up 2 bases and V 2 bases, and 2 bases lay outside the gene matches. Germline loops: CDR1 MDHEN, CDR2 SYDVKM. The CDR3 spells CASSLGTENTEAFF. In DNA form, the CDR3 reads TGTGCCAGCAGTTTAGGGACAGAAAACACTGAAGCTTTCTTT.

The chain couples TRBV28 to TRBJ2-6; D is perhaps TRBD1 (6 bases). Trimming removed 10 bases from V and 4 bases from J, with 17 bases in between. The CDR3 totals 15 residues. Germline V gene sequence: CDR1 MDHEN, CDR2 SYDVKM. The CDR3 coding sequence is TGTGCCACCAACGAAAACAGGGCAGGGGCCAACGTCCTGACTTTC. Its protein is CATNENRAGANVLTF.

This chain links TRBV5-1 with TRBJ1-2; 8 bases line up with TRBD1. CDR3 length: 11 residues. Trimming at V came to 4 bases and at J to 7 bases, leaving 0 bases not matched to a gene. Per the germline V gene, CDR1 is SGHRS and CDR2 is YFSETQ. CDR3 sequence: CASSDRGGYTF. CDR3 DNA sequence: TGCGCCAGCAGCGACAGGGGTGGCTACACCTTC.

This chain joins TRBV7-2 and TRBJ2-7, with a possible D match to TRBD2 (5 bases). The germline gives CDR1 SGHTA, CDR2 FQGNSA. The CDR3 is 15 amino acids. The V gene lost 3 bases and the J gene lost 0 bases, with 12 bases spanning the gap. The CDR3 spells CASSFRADSSYEQYF. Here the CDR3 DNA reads TGTGCCAGCAGCTTCCGAGCGGATAGCTCCTACGAGCAGTACTTC.

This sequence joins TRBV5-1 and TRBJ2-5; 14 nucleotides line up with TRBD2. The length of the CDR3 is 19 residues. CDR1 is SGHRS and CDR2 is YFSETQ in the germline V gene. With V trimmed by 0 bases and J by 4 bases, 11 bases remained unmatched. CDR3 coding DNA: TGCGCCAGCAGCTTGGCCGGGGGGTTTGGACTAGCGGGAGGAGAGACCCAGTACTTC. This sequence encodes CASSLAGGFGLAGGETQYF.

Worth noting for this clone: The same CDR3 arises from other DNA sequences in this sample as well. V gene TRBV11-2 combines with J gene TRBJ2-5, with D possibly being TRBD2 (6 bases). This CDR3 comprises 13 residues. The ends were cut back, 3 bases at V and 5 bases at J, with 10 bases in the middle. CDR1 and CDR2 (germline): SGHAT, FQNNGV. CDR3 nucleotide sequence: TGTGCCAGCAGCTTGGGGGGATATGAGACCCAGTACTTC. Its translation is CASSLGGYETQYF.

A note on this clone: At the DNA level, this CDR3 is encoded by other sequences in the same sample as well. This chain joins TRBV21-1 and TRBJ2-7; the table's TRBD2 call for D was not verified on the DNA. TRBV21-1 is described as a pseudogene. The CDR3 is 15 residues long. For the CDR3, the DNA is TGTGCTAGCAGCAAAGACGCTAGCGGGGGTTACGAGCAGTACTTC. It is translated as CASSKDASGGYEQYF.

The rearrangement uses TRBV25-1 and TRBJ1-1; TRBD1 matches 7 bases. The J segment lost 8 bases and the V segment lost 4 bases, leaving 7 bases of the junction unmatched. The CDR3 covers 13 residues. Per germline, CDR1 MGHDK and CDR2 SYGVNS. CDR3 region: CASSGQGTGEAFF. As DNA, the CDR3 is TGTGCCAGCAGTGGACAGGGAACAGGGGAAGCTTTCTTT.

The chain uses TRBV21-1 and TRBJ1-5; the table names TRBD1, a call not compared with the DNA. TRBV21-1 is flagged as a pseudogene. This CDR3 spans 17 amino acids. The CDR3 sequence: CASSLGQGADSNQPQHF. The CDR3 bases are TGTGCCAGCAGCCTGGGACAGGGGGCGGATAGCAATCAGCCCCAGCATTTT.

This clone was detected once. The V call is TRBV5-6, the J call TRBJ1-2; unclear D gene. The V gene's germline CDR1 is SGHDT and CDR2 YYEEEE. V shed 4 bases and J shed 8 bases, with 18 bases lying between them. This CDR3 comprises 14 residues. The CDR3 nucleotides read TGTGCCAGCAGCGACTACGGACCCTATGAGGGCTACACCTTC. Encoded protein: CASSDYGPYEGYTF.

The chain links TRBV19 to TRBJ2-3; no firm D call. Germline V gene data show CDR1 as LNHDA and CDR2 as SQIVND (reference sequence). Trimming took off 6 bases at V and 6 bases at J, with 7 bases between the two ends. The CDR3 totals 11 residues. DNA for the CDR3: TGTGCCAGTAGGTTTTCGGATACGCAGTATTTT. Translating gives CASRFSDTQYF.

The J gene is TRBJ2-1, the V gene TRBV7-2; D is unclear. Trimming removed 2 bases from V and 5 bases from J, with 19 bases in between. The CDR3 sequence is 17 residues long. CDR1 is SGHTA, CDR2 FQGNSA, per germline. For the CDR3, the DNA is TGTGCCAGCAGCTTAAGTATAGTACCAAACTACAACAATGAGCAGTTCTTC. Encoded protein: CASSLSIVPNYNNEQFF.

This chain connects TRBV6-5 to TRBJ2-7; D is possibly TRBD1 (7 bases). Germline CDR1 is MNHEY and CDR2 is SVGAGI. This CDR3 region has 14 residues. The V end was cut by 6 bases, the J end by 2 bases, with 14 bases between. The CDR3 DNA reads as TGTGCCAGCAGAAACCAGGGGGGACCCTACGAGCAGTACTTC. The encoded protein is CASRNQGGPYEQYF.

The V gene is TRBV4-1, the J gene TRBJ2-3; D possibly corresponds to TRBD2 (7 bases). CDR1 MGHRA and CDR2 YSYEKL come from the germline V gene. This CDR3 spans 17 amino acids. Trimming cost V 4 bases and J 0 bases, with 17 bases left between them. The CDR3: CASSRRGGASSTDTQYF. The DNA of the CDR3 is TGCGCCAGCAGCCGTAGGGGGGGGGCCTCTAGCACAGATACGCAGTATTTT.

CDR3 amino acids: CASSLVRGAGTGELFF. The CDR3 DNA follows: TGTGCCAGCAGCTTGGTCAGGGGCGCGGGCACCGGGGAGCTGTTTTTT. The rearrangement uses TRBV5-6 and TRBJ2-2, with D perhaps matching TRBD1 (6 bases). Germline CDR1 and CDR2: SGHDT and YYEEEE. Trimming left V 0 bases short and J 4 bases short, with 13 bases between. This CDR3 is 16 amino acids long.

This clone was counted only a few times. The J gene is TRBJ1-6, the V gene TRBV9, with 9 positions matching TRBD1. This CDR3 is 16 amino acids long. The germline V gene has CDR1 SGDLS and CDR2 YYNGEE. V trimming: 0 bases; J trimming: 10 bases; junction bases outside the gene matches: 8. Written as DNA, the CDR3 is TGTGCCAGCAGCGTAGATCGGAGACAGGGGGGATCACCCCTCCACTTT. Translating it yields CASSVDRRQGGSPLHF.

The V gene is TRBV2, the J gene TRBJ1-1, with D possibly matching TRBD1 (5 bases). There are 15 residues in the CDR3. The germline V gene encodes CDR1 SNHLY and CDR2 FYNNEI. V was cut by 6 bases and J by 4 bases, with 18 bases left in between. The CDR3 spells CASRALGDSSTEAFF. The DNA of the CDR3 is TGTGCCAGCAGAGCTTTAGGGGATTCGAGCACTGAAGCTTTCTTT.

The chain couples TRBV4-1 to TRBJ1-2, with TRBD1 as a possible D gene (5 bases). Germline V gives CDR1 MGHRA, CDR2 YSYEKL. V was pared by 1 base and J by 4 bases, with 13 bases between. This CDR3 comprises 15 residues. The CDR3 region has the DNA TGCGCCAGCAGCCAAGGTCAGTCCGGGGGCTATGGCTACACCTTC. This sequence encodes CASSQGQSGGYGYTF.